The source of this TCR beta chain is a study of OX40 agonist ivuxolimab in advanced cancers. At the level of the study: The mean age was around 56 years, ranging from about 23 to 79, with around four fifths of participants male.

The germline V gene has CDR1 SEHNR and CDR2 FQNEAQ (reference sequence). The CDR3 is made up of 18 amino acids. The J segment lost 2 bases and the V segment lost 4 bases, leaving 14 bases of the junction unmatched. The study, taken as a whole, reports: Expanded clones were, on average, more numerous in CD8+ T cells than in CD4+.

Clones were read by immunoSEQ multiplex PCR, and TCRdb kept only the in-frame ones, dropping some. The sample records 60,000 to 75,000 clones, approximately 81% being singletons. The count of this clone is one. Its antigen remains unidentified. The source of this sequence is an adult with an advanced solid tumor such as melanoma, head and neck, liver or kidney cancer. Sequencing used CD4+ or CD8+ T cells sorted from blood, obtained in a trial of the OX40 agonist ivuxolimab. The chain recombines TRBV7-9 with TRBJ2-3, with TRBD2 matching 8 bases. The CDR3 reads CASSSEATGGRYTDTQYF. In DNA form, the CDR3 reads TGTGCCAGCAGCTCCGAAGCAACGGGGGGGAGATACACAGATACGCAGTATTTT.